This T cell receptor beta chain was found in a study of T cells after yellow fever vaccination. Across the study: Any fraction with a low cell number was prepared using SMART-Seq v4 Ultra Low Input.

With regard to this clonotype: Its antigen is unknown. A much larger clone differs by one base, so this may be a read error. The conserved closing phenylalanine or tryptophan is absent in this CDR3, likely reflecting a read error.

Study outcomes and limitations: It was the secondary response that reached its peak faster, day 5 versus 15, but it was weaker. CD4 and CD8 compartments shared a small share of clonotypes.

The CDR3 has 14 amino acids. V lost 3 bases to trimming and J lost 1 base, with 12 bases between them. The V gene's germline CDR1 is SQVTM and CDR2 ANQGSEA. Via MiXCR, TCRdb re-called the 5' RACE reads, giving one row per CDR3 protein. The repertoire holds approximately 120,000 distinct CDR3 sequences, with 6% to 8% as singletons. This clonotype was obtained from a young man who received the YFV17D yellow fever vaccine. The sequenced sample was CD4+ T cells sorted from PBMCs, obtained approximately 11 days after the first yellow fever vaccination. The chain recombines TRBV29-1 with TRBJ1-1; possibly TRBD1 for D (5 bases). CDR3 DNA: TGCAGCGTTGACTTTACAGGACAGAACACTGAAGCTTTCGTT. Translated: CSVDFTGQNTEAFV.